The clone carrying this TCR beta chain was observed a few times. No antigen is known for it. The data stem from a study of T-cell memory formation after mild COVID-19. Study information: TCR clusters showed largely donor specificity. Whole-study results and caveats: Contracting CD4+ clones sat mainly in CM and EM; CD8+ in EMRA.

The ends were cut back, 0 bases at V and 4 bases at J, with 9 bases in the middle. The CDR3 sequence is 14 residues long. Germline V gives CDR1 KGHSH, CDR2 LQKENI. TCRdb processed the 5' RACE reads anew with MiXCR; each CDR3 protein has one entry. The sample records roughly 250,000 distinct CDR3 sequences, roughly 17% being singletons. The clonotype originates from a young man who had mild COVID-19 (a few samples of this study predate the infection). Cell type and time point are not known. Specimen: PBMCs or a T cell subset sorted from them (not recorded which). The V gene is TRBV18, the J gene TRBJ2-5, with D unresolved. The CDR3 DNA sequence: TGTGCCAGCTCACCACCACAGTCCCTAGAGACCCAGTACTTC. The encoded protein is CASSPPQSLETQYF.